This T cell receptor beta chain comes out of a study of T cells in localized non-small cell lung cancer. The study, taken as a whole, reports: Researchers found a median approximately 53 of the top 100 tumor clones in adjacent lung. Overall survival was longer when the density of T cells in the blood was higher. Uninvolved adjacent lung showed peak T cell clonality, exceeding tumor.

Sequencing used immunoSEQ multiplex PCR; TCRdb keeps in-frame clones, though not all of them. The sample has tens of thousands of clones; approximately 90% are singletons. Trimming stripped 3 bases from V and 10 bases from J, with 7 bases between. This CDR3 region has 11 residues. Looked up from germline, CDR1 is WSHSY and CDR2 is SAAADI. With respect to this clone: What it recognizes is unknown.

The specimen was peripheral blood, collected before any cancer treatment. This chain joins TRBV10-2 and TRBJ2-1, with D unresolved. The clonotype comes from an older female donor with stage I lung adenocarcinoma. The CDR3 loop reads CASSDLQEQFF. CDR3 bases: TGCGCCAGCAGTGACTTGCAAGAGCAGTTCTTC.